This T cell receptor beta chain was identified in a study of patients and donors after allogeneic stem cell transplantation. The sample holds many counts of this clonotype. A single record per CDR3 protein comes from TCRdb applying MiXCR to the RT-PCR reads. The table includes 70,000 to 95,000 distinct CDR3 sequences, approximately 5% detected once. This TCR was recovered from a human donor who was either an allogeneic HSCT recipient or a stem cell or donor lymphocyte infusion donor (not recorded which). It is not recorded whose cells these are; they may come from a transplant donor. The sample taken for sequencing was blood, either unsorted or a sorted T cell fraction (not recorded which).

The CDR3 nucleotides are TGTGCCAGCACCCCTCACGGCGGAGAGACCCAGTACTTC. Translation: CASTPHGGETQYF. The V call is TRBV3-1, the J call TRBJ2-5; D remains unclear. CDR3 size: 13 residues. V lost 7 bases and J lost 4, with 13 bases in between. Looked up from germline, CDR1 is LGHDT and CDR2 is YNNKEL (reference sequence).